This T cell receptor (beta chain) was identified during a study of PD-L1 blockade in urothelial cancer. Study background: Patients' atezolizumab regimen, 1,200 mg intravenously every 3 weeks, began in the mid-2010s. Blood-derived samples held a median about 130,000 T cells. Timepoints chosen for blood analysis were 3 weeks (second dose) and 6 weeks after treatment start.

The table came from immunoSEQ multiplex PCR; TCRdb's copy has only in-frame clones and leaves some out. The sample has about 84,000 clones; 85% to 95% are singletons. This CDR3 comprises 14 residues. After removal of 4 bases from V and 2 bases from J, the junction contained 6 bases not matched to a gene. Germline V gives CDR1 SGHRS, CDR2 YFSETQ. This chain uses TRBV5-1 with TRBJ2-7; TRBD2 aligns across 7 bases. The origin of this receptor is a man aged 55 to 70 with urothelial cancer. This specimen was PBMCs, taken around atezolizumab (anti-PD-L1) treatment. The CDR3 is CASSAGLGTYEQYF. In DNA, the CDR3 is TGCGCCAGCAGCGCTGGACTAGGAACCTACGAGCAGTACTTC.